These T cell receptor beta chains were read from a single sample in a study of blood T cell repertoires in COVID-19. Method: immunoSEQ multiplex PCR; TCRdb's copy keeps in-frame clones and lacks some. This repertoire shows around 300,000 clones, roughly nine tenths found once; its top ten account for 1.5% to 2%. Sequenced material: PBMCs or T cells enriched from blood (not recorded which). The receptors shown here come from a woman in her thirties or forties who had recovered from COVID-19. The CDR3 runs from the conserved cysteine through the conserved F or W. The order of the fields is D gene, V gene, clone size, J gene, CDR3 protein. A D gene is named only where the DNA matches it firmly. Not every row has a clone size; where given, it reads once, few, many or a size class.

d_gene: TRBD1; v_gene: TRBV29-1; abundance: -; j_gene: TRBJ1-2; CDR3aa: CSVDSQGAAGYGYTF
d_gene: -; v_gene: TRBV5-6; abundance: -; j_gene: TRBJ1-6; CDR3aa: CASSPGGGGPGSYNSPLHF
d_gene: -; v_gene: TRBV3-1/TRBV3-2; abundance: once; j_gene: TRBJ1-1; CDR3aa: CASSLRGGVSPEAFF
d_gene: TRBD2; v_gene: TRBV11-3; abundance: once; j_gene: TRBJ2-7; CDR3aa: CASTVCGREQYF
d_gene: TRBD1; v_gene: TRBV5-1; abundance: -; j_gene: TRBJ1-2; CDR3aa: CASSSPGQGYGYTF
d_gene: -; v_gene: TRBV21-1; abundance: -; j_gene: TRBJ1-4; CDR3aa: CASSNEEGFNEKLFF
d_gene: TRBD2; v_gene: TRBV30; abundance: few; j_gene: TRBJ2-1; CDR3aa: CAWLPGLADLDEQFF
d_gene: -; v_gene: TRBV30; abundance: -; j_gene: TRBJ2-1; CDR3aa: CAWSEQDWYNEQFF
d_gene: -; v_gene: TRBV7-8; abundance: few; j_gene: TRBJ1-6; CDR3aa: CASSFRQYNSPLHF
d_gene: -; v_gene: TRBV5-1; abundance: -; j_gene: TRBJ2-3; CDR3aa: CASRQETGDTQYF
d_gene: TRBD2; v_gene: TRBV30; abundance: -; j_gene: TRBJ2-3; CDR3aa: CAWWALAGGADTQYF
d_gene: -; v_gene: TRBV12-3/TRBV12-4; abundance: -; j_gene: TRBJ1-1; CDR3aa: CASRGLVTEAFF
d_gene: -; v_gene: TRBV4-1; abundance: -; j_gene: TRBJ1-2; CDR3aa: CASSQETSGSYGYTF
d_gene: -; v_gene: TRBV7-9; abundance: -; j_gene: TRBJ1-1; CDR3aa: CASSPRNSLNTEAFF
d_gene: TRBD1; v_gene: TRBV5-1; abundance: -; j_gene: TRBJ2-7; CDR3aa: CASSSDRGNEQYF
d_gene: TRBD1; v_gene: TRBV7-2; abundance: few; j_gene: TRBJ1-5; CDR3aa: CASSPDRRNQPQHF
d_gene: -; v_gene: TRBV19; abundance: -; j_gene: TRBJ1-2; CDR3aa: CATRLGDRYTF
d_gene: -; v_gene: TRBV27; abundance: -; j_gene: TRBJ1-5; CDR3aa: CASSLSSRDFSNQPQHF
d_gene: -; v_gene: TRBV7-3; abundance: -; j_gene: TRBJ2-1; CDR3aa: CASSVPGGNEQFF
d_gene: -; v_gene: TRBV11-2; abundance: once; j_gene: TRBJ1-6; CDR3aa: CASSLVDSYNSPLHF
d_gene: TRBD2; v_gene: TRBV27; abundance: few; j_gene: TRBJ2-3; CDR3aa: CASSGLSGGKDTQYF
d_gene: -; v_gene: TRBV7-2; abundance: -; j_gene: TRBJ1-3; CDR3aa: CASSLANGGGNTIYF
d_gene: -; v_gene: TRBV12-3/TRBV12-4; abundance: -; j_gene: TRBJ1-2; CDR3aa: CASSSMLGADYTF
d_gene: -; v_gene: TRBV5-1; abundance: -; j_gene: TRBJ1-6; CDR3aa: CASSFSSGVNSPLHF
d_gene: TRBD1; v_gene: TRBV30; abundance: -; j_gene: TRBJ2-7; CDR3aa: CACTGTAVSYEQYF
d_gene: TRBD2; v_gene: TRBV6-4; abundance: -; j_gene: TRBJ2-1; CDR3aa: CASSPGTSGPNEQFF